This is a list of T cell receptor beta chains from one sample in a study of T cells in Graves' hyperthyroidism and ophthalmopathy. TCRdb passed the multiplex PCR reads through MiXCR, listing each CDR3 protein once. The sample consists of over 500,000 distinct CDR3 sequences, about 15% of them appearing once. The specimen sequenced was blood. These receptors came from a woman in her forties with Graves' hyperthyroidism. The CDR3 runs from the conserved cysteine through the conserved F or W. A D gene is named only where the DNA matches it firmly. Size is omitted from some rows. Given values are once, few, many or a class for expanded clones.

D: .
V: TRBV5-1
size: .
J: TRBJ2-1
DNA: TGCGCCAGCAGCGAGGGACGTAGAGTCCCCAATGAGCAGTTCTTC
CDR3: CASSEGRRVPNEQFF

D: TRBD1
V: TRBV13
size: .
J: TRBJ2-4
DNA: TGTGCCAGCAGCTTAGCGCCGGGACAGGGATATGACATTCAGTACTTC
CDR3: CASSLAPGQGYDIQYF

D: .
V: TRBV7-2
size: .
J: TRBJ2-7
DNA: TGTGCCAGCAGCTTAGTAGGCTATAGGGACTACGAGCAGTACTTC
CDR3: CASSLVGYRDYEQYF

D: .
V: TRBV30
size: many
J: TRBJ1-2
DNA: TGTGCCAGCTCAGTTAACTATGGCTACACCTTC
CDR3: CASSVNYGYTF

D: .
V: TRBV5-1
size: few
J: TRBJ2-7
DNA: TGCGCCAGCAGCTCTCCTCCCTACTCATCCCCGGGGGAGCAGTACTTC
CDR3: CASSSPPYSSPGEQYF

D: .
V: TRBV29-1
size: many
J: TRBJ2-3
DNA: TGCAGCGTTGAAGACGGACTATTCAAAGATACGCAGTATTTT
CDR3: CSVEDGLFKDTQYF

D: .
V: TRBV28
size: many
J: TRBJ2-1
DNA: TGTGCCAGCAGCCCAACCGGATCCTACAATGAGCAGTTCTTC
CDR3: CASSPTGSYNEQFF

D: TRBD1
V: TRBV6-1
size: many
J: TRBJ1-1
DNA: TGTGCCAGCAGACCCGACAGGGATCGCACTGAAGCTTTCTTT
CDR3: CASRPDRDRTEAFF

D: .
V: TRBV20-1
size: .
J: TRBJ1-5
DNA: TGCAGTGCTATCCCCGACGGCATTGGAAATCAGCCCCAGCATTTT
CDR3: CSAIPDGIGNQPQHF

D: .
V: TRBV5-1
size: .
J: TRBJ2-1
DNA: TGCGCCAGCAGCTTGGCCAACACTTACAATGAGCAGTTCTTC
CDR3: CASSLANTYNEQFF

D: .
V: TRBV10-3
size: .
J: TRBJ2-1
DNA: TGTGCCATCAGTGAGTCAGGCTCCTACAATGAGCAGTTCTTC
CDR3: CAISESGSYNEQFF

D: .
V: TRBV29-1
size: once
J: TRBJ2-6
DNA: TGCAGCGTATCCTCTGGGGCCAACGTCCTGACTTTC
CDR3: CSVSSGANVLTF

D: TRBD2
V: TRBV3-1
size: .
J: TRBJ2-1
DNA: TGTGCCAGCAGCCAAGTGTCCGGGACTAGCGGATCCTCCTCCTACAATGAGCAGTTCTTC
CDR3: CASSQVSGTSGSSSYNEQFF

D: TRBD1
V: TRBV20-1
size: many
J: TRBJ2-7
DNA: TGCAGTGTCGAAGACTCGGGACAGGGGTCCTACGAGCAGTACTTC
CDR3: CSVEDSGQGSYEQYF

D: TRBD1
V: TRBV6-5
size: many
J: TRBJ2-1
DNA: TGTGCCAGCAGTTACTCGATCCCCCAGGGGGCTTATGAGCAGTTCTTC
CDR3: CASSYSIPQGAYEQFF

D: TRBD1
V: TRBV5-1
size: many
J: TRBJ1-5
DNA: TGCGCCAGCAGCTTGGGGACAGGGGTGAATCAGCCCCAGCATTTT
CDR3: CASSLGTGVNQPQHF

D: .
V: TRBV28
size: many
J: TRBJ2-7
DNA: TGTGCCAGCAGTGGGACTGGCTACGATCAGTACTTC
CDR3: CASSGTGYDQYF

D: .
V: TRBV7-2
size: many
J: TRBJ2-3
DNA: TGTGCCAGCAGCTCGACGGCGGGCAGCACAGATACGCAGTATTTT
CDR3: CASSSTAGSTDTQYF

D: TRBD2
V: TRBV7-9
size: .
J: TRBJ2-2
DNA: TGTGCCAGCAGCTCACGACTAGCGGGTCACACCGGGGAGCTGTTTTTT
CDR3: CASSSRLAGHTGELFF

D: .
V: TRBV9
size: .
J: TRBJ2-1
DNA: TGTGCCAGCAGCGTAGGTGACTACCCCACGAGTACCTACAATGAGCAGTTCTTC
CDR3: CASSVGDYPTSTYNEQFF

D: TRBD2
V: TRBV7-2
size: many
J: TRBJ2-5
DNA: TGTGCCAGCAGCTTGGGACTAGCGGATCAAGAGACCCAGTACTTC
CDR3: CASSLGLADQETQYF

D: .
V: TRBV12-3/TRBV12-4
size: many
J: TRBJ1-4
DNA: TGTGCCAGCAGAGCAAGCCCAACTAATGAAAAACTGTTTTTT
CDR3: CASRASPTNEKLFF

D: TRBD2
V: TRBV28
size: many
J: TRBJ2-7
DNA: TGTGCCAGCACCCTGGGCGGGAGGGTTGAGCAGTACTTC
CDR3: CASTLGGRVEQYF

D: .
V: TRBV10-3
size: .
J: TRBJ1-4
DNA: TGTGCCATCAGTGCAGGGGCGACTAATGAAAAACTGTTTTTT
CDR3: CAISAGATNEKLFF

D: .
V: TRBV12-3/TRBV12-4
size: .
J: TRBJ2-1
DNA: TGTGCCAGCAGGATGAGAAATGAGCAGTTCTTC
CDR3: CASRMRNEQFF

D: .
V: TRBV6-1
size: many
J: TRBJ2-5
DNA: TGTGCCAGCGGGACCCCTCCCGGACCCCAGTACTTC
CDR3: CASGTPPGPQYF

D: .
V: TRBV28
size: .
J: TRBJ1-2
DNA: TGTGCCAGCAGTTTACTACAACAGATCTCTAACTATGGCTACACCTTC
CDR3: CASSLLQQISNYGYTF

D: TRBD2
V: TRBV2
size: many
J: TRBJ2-5
DNA: TGTGCCAGCAGTGAAGCCGGAGCGGGGTTACAAGAGACCCAGTACTTC
CDR3: CASSEAGAGLQETQYF

D: .
V: TRBV19
size: few
J: TRBJ1-4
DNA: TGTGCCAGTAGTCCTACCGGGACGGCGTCTGAAAAACTGTTTTTT
CDR3: CASSPTGTASEKLFF

D: TRBD2
V: TRBV10-3
size: .
J: TRBJ2-3
DNA: TGTGCCATCAGTGCGACTAGCGGGACAGATACGCAGTATTTT
CDR3: CAISATSGTDTQYF

D: .
V: TRBV20-1
size: many
J: TRBJ1-2
DNA: TGCAGTGCTAGTCCGGGGGCGCTTGGCTACACCTTC
CDR3: CSASPGALGYTF

D: .
V: TRBV19
size: few
J: TRBJ1-2
DNA: TGTGCCAGTCGCGGACGGAACTATGGCTACACCTTC
CDR3: CASRGRNYGYTF

D: .
V: TRBV12-3/TRBV12-4
size: many
J: TRBJ1-6
DNA: TGTGCCAGCAGTCCCGGGCAGGTTAATTCACCCCTCCACTTT
CDR3: CASSPGQVNSPLHF

D: TRBD2
V: TRBV4-2
size: .
J: TRBJ2-3
DNA: TGTGCCAGCAGCCAAGAGCTCCCGGGACTAGCGGGTCCCAGAGATACGCAGTATTTT
CDR3: CASSQELPGLAGPRDTQYF

D: TRBD1
V: TRBV12-3/TRBV12-4
size: many
J: TRBJ1-1
DNA: TGTGCCAGCAGAAAAGGACAGGGGCCTGAAGCTTTCTTT
CDR3: CASRKGQGPEAFF

D: .
V: TRBV6-6
size: few
J: TRBJ1-4
DNA: TGTGCCAGCAGTTACGTGGGGGGTTCGGCGAATAATGAAAAACTGTTTTTT
CDR3: CASSYVGGSANNEKLFF

D: .
V: TRBV28
size: .
J: TRBJ2-7
DNA: TGTGCCACCCGGACAGAAAGTAGCTACGAGCAGTACTTC
CDR3: CATRTESSYEQYF

D: .
V: TRBV7-8
size: .
J: TRBJ1-5
DNA: TGTGCCAGCAGTGTGGGATTGCATCAGCCCCAGCATTTT
CDR3: CASSVGLHQPQHF